These 25 T cell receptor beta chains were sequenced from one sample in a study of shared clonotypes between healthy human individuals. TCRdb's table, derived via immunoSEQ multiplex PCR, lists solely in-frame clones and lacks some. The sample has some 2,000,000 clones; roughly 96% are singletons. Sequenced sample: naive CD4+ T cells sorted from blood. Specified subset: CD45RA+ positively selected. Every receptor here comes from a man between 18 and 35 years old in good health.

A remark on this clone: The sample has other DNA sequences that encode this CDR3 too. The chain couples TRBV6-5 to TRBJ2-5; 12 nucleotides align to TRBD2. Germline CDR1 reads MNHEY; CDR2 reads SVGAGI. Trimming took 0 bases from V and 2 from J; bases not matched to a gene: 1. CDR3 size: 16 residues. The CDR3 region is CASSYSGTSGQETQYF. CDR3 DNA sequence: TGTGCCAGCAGTTACTCTGGGACTAGCGGGCAAGAGACCCAGTACTTC.

CDR3 protein: CASRRQSENEKLFF. The CDR3 nucleotides are TGTGCCAGCAGAAGACAGTCCGAAAATGAAAAACTGTTTTTT. The rearrangement uses TRBV2 and TRBJ1-4; perhaps TRBD1 as D (5 bases). CDR3 length: 14 amino acids. Looked up from germline, CDR1 is SNHLY and CDR2 is FYNNEI. The ends were cut back, 6 bases at V and 5 bases at J, with 13 bases in the middle. The whole variable domain, remainder taken from reference TRBV2 and TRBJ1-4, is EPEVTQTPSHQVTQMGQEVILRCVPISNHLYFYWYRQILGQKVEFLVSFYNNEISEKSEIFDDQFSVERPDGSNFTLKIRSTKLEDSAMYFCASRRQSENEKLFFGSGTQLSVL.

The chain is built from TRBV30 and TRBJ1-3; D is unresolved. CDR3 length: 18 residues. V lost 2 bases to trimming and J lost 0 bases, with 20 bases between them. Germline V gene lookup returns CDR1 GTSNPN and CDR2 SVGIG (reference sequence). The CDR3 DNA reads as TGTGCCTGGAGTCGTAATGTACTGTGGGAAAGCTCTGGAAACACCATATATTTT. It specifies CAWSRNVLWESSGNTIYF.

V is TRBV9 and J is TRBJ2-5, with 8 nucleotides matching TRBD1. The CDR3 is made up of 15 amino acids. J was trimmed by 5 bases and V by 0 bases; bases with no gene match: 6. Germline assignment: CDR1 SGDLS and CDR2 YYNGEE. CDR3 nucleotides: TGTGCCAGCAGCGTAGACAGGGGGTTTATCGAGACCCAGTACTTC. Translating gives CASSVDRGFIETQYF.

The V and J genes are TRBV30 and TRBJ1-1; D is undetermined. This CDR3 contains 14 residues. V was trimmed by 4 bases and J by 2 bases, leaving 14 bases between them. Per the germline V gene, CDR1 is GTSNPN and CDR2 is SVGIG (reference sequence). CDR3 protein: CAWTLTDGNTEAFF. As DNA, the CDR3 is TGTGCCTGGACCCTAACGGACGGTAACACTGAAGCTTTCTTT.

This chain uses TRBV10-1 with TRBJ1-1; 9 bases map to TRBD1. Germline CDR1 reads WNHNN; CDR2 reads SYGVQD (reference sequence). V gave up 4 bases and J gave up 1 base; unmatched junction bases: 7. The CDR3 has 16 residues. CDR3 in amino acids: CASSVGTGKGNTEAFF. In DNA, the CDR3 is TGCGCCAGCAGTGTTGGGACAGGGAAAGGGAACACTGAAGCTTTCTTT.

The gene calls are TRBV29-1 and TRBJ2-3; D is perhaps TRBD1 or TRBD2 (5 bases each). CDR3 length equals 14 residues. V gave up 3 bases and J gave up 0 bases, with 10 bases separating them. The germline V gene encodes CDR1 SQVTM and CDR2 ANQGSEA. CDR3: CSVEGPGSTDTQYF. CDR3 sequence (DNA): TGCAGCGTTGAGGGACCGGGGAGCACAGATACGCAGTATTTT.

The chain recombines TRBV6-5 with TRBJ1-3; D unclear. The germline V gene encodes CDR1 MNHEY and CDR2 SVGAGI. Trimming removed 3 bases from V and 0 bases from J, with 12 bases in between. The CDR3 is 16 amino acids. In nucleotides, the CDR3 is TGTGCCAGCAGTTATGGCGGGCTTATCTCTGGAAACACCATATATTTT. Translating it yields CASSYGGLISGNTIYF.

This clone came up once. The chain joins TRBV10-3 to TRBJ1-1, with D possibly matching TRBD1 (5 bases). Trimming removed 2 bases at V and 6 bases at J, with 13 bases between. The CDR3 is made up of 14 amino acids. The germline V gene has CDR1 ENHRY and CDR2 SYGVKD. In DNA form, the CDR3 reads TGTGCCATCAGTGAGACACGGGACGCACCTGAAGCTTTCTTT. This codes for CAISETRDAPEAFF.

This chain joins TRBV5-4 and TRBJ2-7; either TRBD1 or TRBD2 may supply D (6 bases each). CDR1 is SGHNT and CDR2 is YYREEE in the germline V gene (reference sequence). V was cut by 6 bases and J by 5 bases, with 18 bases left in between. CDR3 length: 14 residues. The CDR3 region has the DNA TGTGCCAGCACCGTGGGGGGCAGGCGAGACGAGCAGTACTTC. Translation gives CASTVGGRRDEQYF. Using reference TRBV5-4 and TRBJ2-7 for the parts outside the CDR3, the full variable domain is ETGVTQSPTHLIKTRGQQVTLRCSSQSGHNTVSWYQQALGQGPQFIFQYYREEENGRGNFPPRFSGLQFPNYSSELNVNALELDDSALYLCASTVGGRRDEQYFGPGTRLTVT.

The V and J genes are TRBV6-5 and TRBJ2-1, with 9 bases fitting TRBD2. The CDR3 has 15 residues. The germline CDR1 and CDR2 sequences are MNHEY and SVGAGI. V trimming: 4 bases; J trimming: 4 bases; junction bases outside the gene matches: 5. The CDR3 loop is CASSSPSGAYNEQFF. The CDR3 nucleotides read TGTGCCAGCAGTTCCCCTAGCGGGGCTTACAATGAGCAGTTCTTC.

The chain carries TRBV19 and TRBJ1-2, with D tentatively TRBD1 (6 bases). CDR1 LNHDA and CDR2 SQIVND come from the germline V gene (reference sequence). Trimming cost V 2 bases and J 1 base, with 11 bases left between them. This CDR3 spans 15 amino acids. CDR3 DNA: TGTGCCAGTAGTATACTCACAGGGATTAACTATGGCTACACCTTC. Translated: CASSILTGINYGYTF.

The CDR3 is CASSLIGTDNQPQHF. The CDR3 DNA reads TGTGCCAGCAGTCTGATCGGGACAGACAATCAGCCCCAGCATTTT. This chain uses TRBV28 with TRBJ1-5, with 7 bases matching TRBD1. This CDR3 contains 15 residues. Germline V gene sequence: CDR1 MDHEN, CDR2 SYDVKM. Trimming took 5 bases from V and 3 from J; bases not matched to a gene: 7.

The chain joins TRBV4-3 to TRBJ2-5, with TRBD2 identical over 8 bases. Looked up from germline, CDR1 is LGHNA and CDR2 is YSLEER. Trimming removed 0 bases from V and 4 bases from J; junction bases left unmatched: 7. The CDR3 loop spans 16 amino acids. CDR3 in DNA: TGCGCCAGCAGCCAAGAAACCAGCGGGAGAGCAGAGACCCAGTACTTC. This sequence encodes CASSQETSGRAETQYF.

The chain has TRBV2 and TRBJ1-2; D remains unclear. Germline CDR1 SNHLY, CDR2 FYNNEI. The V and J ends lost 0 bases and 9 bases respectively, with 8 bases between them. The CDR3 spans 12 residues. CDR3 loop: CASSEASQRYTF. In nucleotides, the CDR3 is TGTGCCAGCAGTGAAGCGTCCCAACGCTACACCTTC.

V is TRBV7-2 and J is TRBJ2-1; 8 nucleotides align to TRBD2. The germline V gene has CDR1 SGHTA and CDR2 FQGNSA. CDR3 length: 15 residues. V lost 4 bases to trimming and J lost 0 bases; unmatched junction nucleotides: 2. The CDR3 loop reads CASSSLAASYNEQFF. Here the CDR3 DNA reads TGTGCCAGCAGCTCACTAGCGGCCTCCTACAATGAGCAGTTCTTC.

This chain joins TRBV29-1 and TRBJ1-2, with 8 bases matching TRBD1. Germline assignment: CDR1 SQVTM and CDR2 ANQGSEA. V dropped 3 bases and J dropped 2; count of bases not matched to a gene: 8. This CDR3 has 15 residues. CDR3 amino acids: CSVESGGSLNYGYTF. CDR3 in DNA: TGCAGCGTTGAGTCAGGGGGCTCCCTAAACTATGGCTACACCTTC. The whole variable domain, remainder taken from reference TRBV29-1 and TRBJ1-2, is SAVISQKPSRDICQRGTSLTIQCQVDSQVTMMFWYRQQPGQSLTLIATANQGSEATYESGFVIDKFPISRPNLTFSTLTVSNMSPEDSSIYLCSVESGGSLNYGYTFGSGTRLTVV.

The genes are TRBV15 and TRBJ2-1; D not resolved. Trimming took off 0 bases at V and 0 bases at J, with 9 bases between the two ends. This CDR3 is 16 amino acids long. Germline-derived CDR1 and CDR2 are LNHNV and YYDKDF (reference sequence). In DNA, the CDR3 is TGTGCCACCAGCAGAGATCTGGCAGACTCCTACAATGAGCAGTTCTTC. Encoded protein: CATSRDLADSYNEQFF.

This clone has more than one count but fewer than ten. This sequence joins TRBV7-9 and TRBJ1-6; D not resolved. The V end lost 5 bases, the J end lost 1 base, and 6 bases lay between the germline ends. The CDR3 extends over 14 amino acids. Germline-derived CDR1 and CDR2 are SEHNR and FQNEAQ (reference sequence). For the CDR3, the DNA is TGTGCCAGCAGCCCCGGGTCCTATAATTCACCCCTCCACTTT. Translated, it gives CASSPGSYNSPLHF.

This chain connects TRBV9 to TRBJ2-7; 10 bases fit TRBD2. The ends lost 4 bases at V and 5 bases at J; junction bases unmatched: 6. This CDR3 spans 14 amino acids. Germline lookup yields CDR1 SGDLS and CDR2 YYNGEE. The CDR3 bases are TGTGCCAGCAGCCGCATAGCGGGAGGCAACGAGCAGTACTTC. Amino acids: CASSRIAGGNEQYF.

The chain links TRBV6-6 to TRBJ1-2; possibly TRBD1 for D (6 bases). Germline-derived CDR1 and CDR2 are MNHNY and SVGAGI (reference sequence). Trimming removed 7 bases at V and 8 bases at J, with 20 bases between. This CDR3 has 14 residues. The CDR3 bases are TGTGCCAGCACCCAGACAGGCATTAGCTACGGCTACACCTTC. Translating it yields CASTQTGISYGYTF.

Here the CDR3 DNA reads TGTGCCAGCAGCTTCCGAAATCCTAGCACAGATACGCAGTATTTT. Protein product: CASSFRNPSTDTQYF. This chain uses TRBV5-5 with TRBJ2-3; no firm D call. V was clipped by 2 bases and J by 0 bases, with 10 bases between them. CDR1 and CDR2 (germline): SGHKS, YYEKEE (reference sequence). The CDR3 length is 15 residues.

Regarding this clone: This same CDR3 is encoded by further DNA sequences in the sample. The chain couples TRBV18 to TRBJ2-3; D is unresolved. CDR1 is KGHSH, CDR2 LQKENI, per germline. The CDR3 contains 13 residues. The V gene lost 1 base and the J gene lost 3 bases, with 5 bases spanning the gap. In DNA, the CDR3 is TGTGCCAGCTCACCACTCATTACAGATACGCAGTATTTT. Translated, it gives CASSPLITDTQYF.

V is TRBV6-5 and J is TRBJ1-2; D perhaps matches TRBD1 (5 bases). Trimming removed 7 bases at V and 7 bases at J, with 19 bases between. Germline V gene lookup returns CDR1 MNHEY and CDR2 SVGAGI. CDR3 size: 14 residues. This CDR3 is CASTLKGSWRGYTF. CDR3 DNA: TGTGCCAGCACCTTAAAGGGGAGTTGGCGTGGCTACACCTTC.

The chain joins TRBV5-1 to TRBJ1-2; perhaps TRBD1 as D (6 bases). The length of the CDR3 is 13 residues. Germline CDR1 SGHRS, CDR2 YFSETQ. V lost 0 bases and J lost 8, with 11 bases in between. This CDR3 is CASSLAGDTGYTF. In DNA form, the CDR3 reads TGCGCCAGCAGCTTGGCCGGGGACACCGGCTACACCTTC. Combining the CDR3 with reference TRBV5-1 and TRBJ1-2 gives the whole variable domain KAGVTQTPRYLIKTRGQQVTLSCSPISGHRSVSWYQQTPGQGLQFLFEYFSETQRNKGNFPGRFSGRQFSNSRSEMNVSTLELGDSALYLCASSLAGDTGYTFGSGTRLTVV.